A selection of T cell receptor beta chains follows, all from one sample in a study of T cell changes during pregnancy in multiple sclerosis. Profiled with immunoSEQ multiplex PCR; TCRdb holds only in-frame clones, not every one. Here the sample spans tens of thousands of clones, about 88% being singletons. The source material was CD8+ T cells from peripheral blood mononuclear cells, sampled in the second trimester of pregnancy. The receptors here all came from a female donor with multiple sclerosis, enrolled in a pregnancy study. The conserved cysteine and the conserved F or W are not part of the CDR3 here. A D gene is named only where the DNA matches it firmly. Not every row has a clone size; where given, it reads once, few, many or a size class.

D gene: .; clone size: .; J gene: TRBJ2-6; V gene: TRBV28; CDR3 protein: ASTKGGADGANVLT
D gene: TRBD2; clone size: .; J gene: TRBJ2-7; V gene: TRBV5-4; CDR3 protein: ASSAGLAGVPEQY
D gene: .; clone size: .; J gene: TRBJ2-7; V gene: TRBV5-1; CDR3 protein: ASSLTPRGKGHSGGEQY
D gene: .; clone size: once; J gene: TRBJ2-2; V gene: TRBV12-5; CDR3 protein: ASGLSHTGELF
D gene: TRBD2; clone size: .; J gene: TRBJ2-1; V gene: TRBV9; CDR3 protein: ASSVAGGRNEQF
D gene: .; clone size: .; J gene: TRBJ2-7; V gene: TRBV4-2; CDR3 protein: ASSRLGIDEQY
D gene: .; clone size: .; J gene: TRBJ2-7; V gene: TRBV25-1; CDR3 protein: ASSAWAGSYEQY
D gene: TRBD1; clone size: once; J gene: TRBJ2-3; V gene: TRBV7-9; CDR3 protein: ASSSRQGAGTDTQY
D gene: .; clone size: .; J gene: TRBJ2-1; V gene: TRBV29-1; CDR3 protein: SVRANNYNEQF
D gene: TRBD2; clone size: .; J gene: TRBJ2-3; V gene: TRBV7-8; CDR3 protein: ASSSRVGGPDTQY
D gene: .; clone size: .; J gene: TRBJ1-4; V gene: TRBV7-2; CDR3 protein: ASSFSGRLSEKLF
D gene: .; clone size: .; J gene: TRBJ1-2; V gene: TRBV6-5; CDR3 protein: ASINEGYT
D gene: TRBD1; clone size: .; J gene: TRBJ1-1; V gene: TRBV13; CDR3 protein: ASSPTRDSGTEGAF
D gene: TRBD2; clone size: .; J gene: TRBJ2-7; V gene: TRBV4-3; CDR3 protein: ASSQDGLAGGSSYEQY
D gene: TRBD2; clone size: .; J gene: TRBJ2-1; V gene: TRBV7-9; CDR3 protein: ASSLPGLAGDSEQF
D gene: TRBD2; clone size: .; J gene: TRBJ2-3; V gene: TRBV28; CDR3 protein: ASSRVAGAPDTQY
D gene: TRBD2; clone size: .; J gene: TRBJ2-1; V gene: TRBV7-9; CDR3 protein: ASSVLAEQF
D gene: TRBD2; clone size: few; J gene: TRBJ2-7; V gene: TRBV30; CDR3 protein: AWSSLQREVGEQY
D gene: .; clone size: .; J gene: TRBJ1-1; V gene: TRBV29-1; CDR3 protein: SVEDGDYTEAF
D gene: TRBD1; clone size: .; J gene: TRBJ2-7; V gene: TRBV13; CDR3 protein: ASSSLSTGESYEQY
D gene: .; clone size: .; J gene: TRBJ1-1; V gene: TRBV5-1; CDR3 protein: ASSFGRSTEAF
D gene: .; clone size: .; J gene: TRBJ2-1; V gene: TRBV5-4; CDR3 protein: ASSLEVTTGNFYYNEQF